This T cell receptor (beta chain) was recovered during a study of identical twins. TCRdb reprocessed the 5' RACE reads via MiXCR and lists one record per CDR3 protein. The sample has over 250,000 distinct CDR3 sequences, roughly 9.8% seen once. The CDR3 extends over 12 amino acids. V lost 3 bases, J lost 7 bases, and 10 bases lay in between. Study-wide results and caveats: Weaker excess twin sharing was seen among beta out-of-frame sequences.

In this sample, this clonotype turned up many times. Its antigen is not known. This same sample was also taken into another study, of yellow fever vaccine responses in identical twins.

The V and J genes are TRBV12-3 or TRBV12-4 and TRBJ2-7; D possibly matches TRBD1 or TRBD2 (6 bases each). The origin of this receptor is a woman aged 18-29 years in good health. Sequencing input: CD8+ T cells sorted from blood. The CDR3 spells CASSFEGGEQYF. CDR3 nucleotide sequence: TGTGCCAGCAGTTTTGAAGGGGGGGAGCAGTACTTC.